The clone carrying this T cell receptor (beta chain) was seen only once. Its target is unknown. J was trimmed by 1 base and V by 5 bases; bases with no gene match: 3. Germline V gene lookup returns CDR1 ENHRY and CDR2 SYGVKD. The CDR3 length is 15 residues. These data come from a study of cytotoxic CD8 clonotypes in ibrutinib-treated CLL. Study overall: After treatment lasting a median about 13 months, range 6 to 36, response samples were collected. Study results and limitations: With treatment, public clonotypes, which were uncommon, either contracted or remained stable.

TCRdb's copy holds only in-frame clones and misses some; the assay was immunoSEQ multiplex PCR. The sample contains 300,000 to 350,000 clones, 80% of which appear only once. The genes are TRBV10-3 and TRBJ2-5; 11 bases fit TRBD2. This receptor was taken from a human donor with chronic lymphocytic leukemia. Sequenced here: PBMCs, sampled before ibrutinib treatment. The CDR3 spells CAISLAGGLQETQYF. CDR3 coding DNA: TGTGCCATCAGTCTAGCGGGAGGTCTCCAAGAGACCCAGTACTTC.